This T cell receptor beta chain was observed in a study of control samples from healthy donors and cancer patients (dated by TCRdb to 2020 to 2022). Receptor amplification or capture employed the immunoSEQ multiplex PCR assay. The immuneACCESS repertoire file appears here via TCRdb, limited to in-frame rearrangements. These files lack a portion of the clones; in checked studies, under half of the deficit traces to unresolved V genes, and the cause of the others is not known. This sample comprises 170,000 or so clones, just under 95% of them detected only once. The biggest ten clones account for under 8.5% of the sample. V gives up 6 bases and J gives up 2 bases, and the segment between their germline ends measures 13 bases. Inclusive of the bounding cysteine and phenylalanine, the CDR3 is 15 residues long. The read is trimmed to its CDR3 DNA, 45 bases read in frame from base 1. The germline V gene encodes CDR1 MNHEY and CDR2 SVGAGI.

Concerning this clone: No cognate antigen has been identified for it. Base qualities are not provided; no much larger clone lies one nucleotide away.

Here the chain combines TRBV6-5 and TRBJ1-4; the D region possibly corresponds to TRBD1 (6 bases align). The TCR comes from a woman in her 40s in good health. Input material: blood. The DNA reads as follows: TGTGCCAGCAGGGAGACAGGTTCCACTAATGAAAAACTGTTTTTT. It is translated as CASRETGSTNEKLFF.